The source of this T cell receptor (beta chain) is a study of blood T cells in healthy people across ages. It was with a sample-barcoded 5' primer and a J-beta primer mix that a second PCR of about 7 to 12 cycles was run. TCRdb analysed the 5' RACE reads with MiXCR anew, one entry per CDR3 protein. Among about 640,000 distinct CDR3 sequences, around 54% were seen once, and the ten largest hold roughly 34%. Regarding the study as a whole: The recorded TCR beta diversity per million T cells decreased in a roughly linear manner with age.

As to this clonotype: Its antigen is still unknown.

V shed 2 bases and J 5 bases; nucleotides not matched to a gene: 4. This CDR3 region has 15 residues. This chain connects TRBV12-3 or TRBV12-4 to TRBJ1-5; 9 bases agree with TRBD1. This TCR came from a man aged 60 to 69 in good health. Material: blood. CDR3 coding DNA: TGTGCCAGCAGTTTACTGGACAGGGGATATCAGCCCCAGCATTTT. Protein product: CASSLLDRGYQPQHF.